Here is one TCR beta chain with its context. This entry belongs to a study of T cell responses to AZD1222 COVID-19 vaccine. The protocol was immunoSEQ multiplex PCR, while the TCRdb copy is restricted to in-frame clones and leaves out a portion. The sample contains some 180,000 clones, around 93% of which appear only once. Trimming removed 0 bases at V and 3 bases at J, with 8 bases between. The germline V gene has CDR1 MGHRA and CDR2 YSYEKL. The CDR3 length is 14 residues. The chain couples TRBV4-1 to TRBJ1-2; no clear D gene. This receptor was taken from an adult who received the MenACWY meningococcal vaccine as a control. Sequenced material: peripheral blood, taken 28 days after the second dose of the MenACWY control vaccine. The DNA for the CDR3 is TGCGCCAGCAGCCAAGAGGAGGGTTACTATGGCTACACCTTC. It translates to CASSQEEGYYGYTF.